This T cell receptor beta chain came from a study of identical twins. Study-level results: Abundant beta clonotypes from cord blood had fewer insertions, unlike memory repertoires, which showed none.

One entry per CDR3 protein, called by TCRdb with MiXCR from the 5' RACE reads. The table shows approximately 210,000 distinct CDR3 sequences, with 5.5% to 7.5% occurring only once. Concerning this clonotype itself: Its target is unknown.

A further study also used this sample, focusing on T cells expressing NK-cell markers.

The sequenced sample was CD8+ T cells sorted from blood. The TCR was taken from a woman aged 18 to 35 in good health.

The CDR3 region is CASSYGTGGVDEQYF. The CDR3 coding sequence is TGTGCCAGCAGTTACGGGACAGGGGGGGTCGACGAGCAGTACTTC. The rearrangement uses TRBV6-2 or TRBV6-3 and TRBJ2-7; 11 nucleotides match TRBD1. The CDR3 is 15 residues long. The ends lost 2 bases at V and 5 bases at J; junction bases unmatched: 5. Germline lookup yields CDR1 MNHEY and CDR2 SVGEGT.